The 3 T cell receptor beta chains presented below share a single source sample, sequenced in a study of shared clonotypes between healthy human individuals. Using immunoSEQ multiplex PCR, the repertoire was profiled, and TCRdb retains in-frame clones only, with some absent. The sample lists roughly 1,500,000 clones; around 98% were seen once. Sequencing input: naive CD4+ T cells sorted from blood. Subset meaning: CD45RA+ positively selected. These receptors all stem from a man younger than 40 in good health.

V usage is TRBV6-5 and J usage is TRBJ2-7, with D perhaps TRBD1 or TRBD2 (5 bases each). The V end was cut by 6 bases, the J end by 4 bases, with 10 bases between. The CDR3 sequence is 12 residues long. Germline-derived CDR1 and CDR2 are MNHEY and SVGAGI. The CDR3 bases are TGTGCCAGCAGAAGGGACGCTTACGAGCAGTACTTC. Translation: CASRRDAYEQYF.

This rearrangement joins TRBV7-2 to TRBJ2-5; D is ambiguous. Deletions cut 2 bases from V and 5 bases from J, with 9 bases between. The CDR3 has 13 amino acids. Germline V lookup: CDR1 SGHTA, CDR2 FQGNSA. This CDR3 is CASSLRAGETQYF. Written as DNA, the CDR3 is TGTGCCAGCAGCTTAAGGGCAGGCGAGACCCAGTACTTC.

The rearrangement links TRBV19 to TRBJ2-5; the match to TRBD2 covers 9 bases. The V and J ends lost 5 bases and 5 bases, in that order; junction bases with no gene match: 6. The length of the CDR3 is 14 residues. Germline-derived CDR1 and CDR2 are LNHDA and SQIVND (reference sequence). CDR3 sequence (DNA): TGTGCCAGTAGTGCACGGACTAGCGCCGAGACCCAGTACTTC. This codes for CASSARTSAETQYF.